The text below deals with one T cell receptor beta chain. The data derive from a study of blood T cell repertoires in COVID-19. Generated by immunoSEQ multiplex PCR, the TCRdb table keeps only in-frame clones and is missing some. The data hold 110,000 to 150,000 clones, with approximately 86% observed a single time. V was pared by 4 bases and J by 7 bases, with 11 bases between. Germline CDR1 is MNHEY and CDR2 is SMNVEV (reference sequence). This CDR3 contains 12 residues. The chain combines TRBV27 with TRBJ2-7, with D tentatively TRBD1 (5 bases). The sequenced sample consisted of peripheral blood. This clonotype was sampled from a human donor in a cohort sampled during active COVID-19. The CDR3 sequence: CASSSAGREQYF. CDR3 in DNA: TGTGCCAGCAGTTCGGCAGGGCGAGAGCAGTACTTC.